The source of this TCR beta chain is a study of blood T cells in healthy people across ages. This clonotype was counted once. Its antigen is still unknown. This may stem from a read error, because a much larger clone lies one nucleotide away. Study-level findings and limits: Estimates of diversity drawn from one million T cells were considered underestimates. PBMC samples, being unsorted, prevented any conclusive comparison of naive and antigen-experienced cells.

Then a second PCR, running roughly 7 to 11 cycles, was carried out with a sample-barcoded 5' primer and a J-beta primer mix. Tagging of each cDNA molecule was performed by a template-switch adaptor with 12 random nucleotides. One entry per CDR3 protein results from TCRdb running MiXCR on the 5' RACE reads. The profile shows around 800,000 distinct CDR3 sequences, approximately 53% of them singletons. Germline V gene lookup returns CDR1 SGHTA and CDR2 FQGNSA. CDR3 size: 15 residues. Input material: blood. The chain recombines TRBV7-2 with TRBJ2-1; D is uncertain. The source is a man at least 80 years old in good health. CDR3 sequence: CASSPSRASYNVQFF. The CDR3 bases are TGTGCCAGCAGCCCCAGCCGAGCGTCCTACAATGTGCAGTTCTTC. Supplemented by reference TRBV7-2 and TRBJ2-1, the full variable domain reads GAGVSQSPSNKVTEKGKDVELRCDPISGHTALYWYRQSLGQGLEFLIYFQGNSAPDKSGLPSDRFSAERTGGSVSTLTIQRTQQEDSAVYLCASSPSRASYNVQFFGPGTRLTVL.